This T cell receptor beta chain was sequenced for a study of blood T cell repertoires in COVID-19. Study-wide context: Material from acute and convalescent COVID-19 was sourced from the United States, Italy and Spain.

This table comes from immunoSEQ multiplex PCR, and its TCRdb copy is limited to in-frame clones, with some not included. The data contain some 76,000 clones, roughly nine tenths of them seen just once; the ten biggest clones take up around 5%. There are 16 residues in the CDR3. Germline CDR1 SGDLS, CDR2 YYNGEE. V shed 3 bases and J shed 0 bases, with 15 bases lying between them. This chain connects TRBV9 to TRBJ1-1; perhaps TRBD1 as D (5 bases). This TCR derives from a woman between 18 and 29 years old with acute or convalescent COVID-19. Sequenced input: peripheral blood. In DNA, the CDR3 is TGTGCCAGCAGCGCCGACCCAGGGCGCTTGAACACTGAAGCTTTCTTT. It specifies CASSADPGRLNTEAFF.